These 15 T cell receptor beta chains originate from one sample sequenced in a study of identical twins. TCRdb analysed the 5' RACE reads with MiXCR anew, one entry per CDR3 protein. The sample has about 690,000 distinct CDR3 sequences, around 6% seen once. Specimen: naive T cells sorted from blood. The source is a man between 18 and 35 years old in good health.

The DNA for the CDR3 is TGTGCCAGCAGTCTGGCCACGGGAGTCCTCTCCTACGAGCAGTACTTC. Translated, it gives CASSLATGVLSYEQYF. The rearrangement joins TRBV27 to TRBJ2-7; weak D call: TRBD2 (6 bases). Between the trimmed V and J ends, which lost 5 bases and 0 bases, there was a span of 17 bases. Germline loops: CDR1 MNHEY, CDR2 SMNVEV (reference sequence). The CDR3 sequence is 16 residues long.

This clonotype was seen more than once but under ten times. This chain connects TRBV19 to TRBJ2-7; TRBD1 matches at 7 bases. Trimming cost V 4 bases and J 3 bases; bases outside gene matches: 6. This CDR3 comprises 14 residues. Looked up from germline, CDR1 is LNHDA and CDR2 is SQIVND (reference sequence). The CDR3 sequence is CASSTLGTDYEQYF. For the CDR3, the DNA is TGTGCCAGTAGTACCCTCGGGACAGACTACGAGCAGTACTTC.

Ten or more counts support this clonotype. V and J are TRBV6-5 and TRBJ2-7; D call uncertain. The V gene's germline CDR1 is MNHEY and CDR2 SVGAGI. Trimming shortened V by 2 bases and J by 6 bases, and 8 bases separated the two germline ends. There are 12 residues in the CDR3. Here the CDR3 DNA reads TGTGCCAGCAGTTACGGTCCCACCGAGCAGTACTTC. It specifies CASSYGPTEQYF.

The chain combines TRBV20-1 with TRBJ1-4; D perhaps matches TRBD1 (6 bases). Germline CDR1 DFQATT, CDR2 SNEGSKA (reference sequence). V lost 0 bases, J lost 8 bases, and 13 bases lay in between. This CDR3 contains 14 residues. The CDR3: CSARDEKGDEKLFF. As DNA, the CDR3 is TGCAGTGCTAGAGATGAAAAGGGGGACGAAAAACTGTTTTTT.

This clonotype was seen many times. This chain connects TRBV24-1 to TRBJ1-1; maybe TRBD1 (5 bases). CDR3 length: 14 residues. Trimming stripped 5 bases from V and 3 bases from J, with 12 bases between. CDR1 is KGHDR and CDR2 is SFDVKD in the germline V gene. CDR3 residues: CATSGGPHDTEAFF. The CDR3 DNA follows: TGTGCCACCAGTGGGGGACCGCACGACACTGAAGCTTTCTTT.

Only a few counts were recorded for this clonotype. The V gene is TRBV24-1, the J gene TRBJ1-4; D remains unclear. CDR3 size: 12 residues. The germline V gene encodes CDR1 KGHDR and CDR2 SFDVKD. V gave up 2 bases and J gave up 10 bases, with 7 bases separating them. This CDR3 reads CATSDYSGKLFF. In nucleotides, the CDR3 is TGTGCCACCAGTGATTACAGCGGAAAACTGTTTTTT.

This clonotype appeared many times. This sequence joins TRBV30 and TRBJ2-2, with a weak D call TRBD2 (5 bases). CDR1 GTSNPN and CDR2 SVGIG come from the germline V gene (reference sequence). The V and J ends lost 5 bases and 8 bases respectively, with 21 bases between them. The CDR3 extends over 15 amino acids. CDR3 sequence: CAWDHGLTGTGELFF. DNA for the CDR3: TGTGCCTGGGACCATGGTCTCACGGGAACTGGGGAGCTGTTTTTT.

The rearrangement links TRBV6-1 to TRBJ2-3; tentatively, D is TRBD1 or TRBD2 (5 bases each). The V end was cut by 6 bases, the J end by 1 base, with 17 bases between. CDR3 length: 16 amino acids. Germline values: CDR1 MNHNS, CDR2 SASEGT. The CDR3 spells CASRRDRSTRTDTQYF. The CDR3 coding sequence is TGTGCCAGCAGAAGGGACCGATCAACGCGCACAGATACGCAGTATTTT.

The CDR3 DNA reads TGTGCCACCAGTGATTTAATGGGACAGACAGCAGATACGCAGTATTTT. Translation: CATSDLMGQTADTQYF. The gene calls are TRBV24-1 and TRBJ2-3, with 7 nucleotides matching TRBD1. Germline values: CDR1 KGHDR, CDR2 SFDVKD. V shed 1 base, J shed 4 bases, and the junction held 7 bases outside the gene matches. The CDR3 loop spans 16 amino acids.

In regard to this clonotype: The conserved final phenylalanine or tryptophan is absent from the CDR3, which likely points to a read error. The chain couples TRBV3-1 to TRBJ2-1; TRBD1 or TRBD2 may be the D gene (5 bases each). Deletions cut 4 bases from V and 3 bases from J, with 16 bases between. This CDR3 region has 16 residues. Germline CDR1 LGHDT, CDR2 YNNKEL (reference sequence). DNA of the CDR3: TGTGCCAGCAGCCCATGGAGAGGGGAGAGCTACAATGAGCAGTTCTCC. Translated, it gives CASSPWRGESYNEQFS.

The chain has TRBV6-2 or TRBV6-3 and TRBJ2-7, with 11 nucleotides matching TRBD2. The CDR3 length is 16 residues. V dropped 1 base and J dropped 0; count of bases not matched to a gene: 2. CDR1 and CDR2 from the germline V gene are MNHEY and SVGEGT. The chain's CDR3 is CASSYFSGRASYEQYF. CDR3 bases: TGTGCCAGCAGTTACTTTAGCGGGAGGGCCTCCTACGAGCAGTACTTC.

There are many counts of this clonotype. The V call is TRBV6-2 or TRBV6-3, the J call TRBJ2-7, with TRBD1 identical over 8 bases. Germline trimming cut 6 bases from V and 4 bases from J; bases unmatched to any gene: 11. Looked up from germline, CDR1 is MNHEY and CDR2 is SVGEGT. This CDR3 is 15 amino acids long. The CDR3 here is CASREDRGPVYEQYF. The CDR3 nucleotides are TGTGCCAGCAGGGAAGACAGGGGCCCAGTGTACGAGCAGTACTTC.

This clonotype was seen repeatedly, ten times or more. The chain carries TRBV3-1 and TRBJ2-1; TRBD2 aligns across 10 bases. Germline assignment: CDR1 LGHDT and CDR2 YNNKEL (reference sequence). CDR3 length equals 16 residues. Trimming removed 1 base from V and 5 bases from J; junction bases left unmatched: 5. CDR3 amino acids: CASSQGTSGYNNEQFF. CDR3 nucleotide sequence: TGTGCCAGCAGCCAAGGGACTAGCGGCTATAACAATGAGCAGTTCTTC.

This clonotype was seen only once. V is TRBV19 and J is TRBJ1-1; TRBD1 might be the D (6 bases). Germline V lookup: CDR1 LNHDA, CDR2 SQIVND (reference sequence). Deletions cut 8 bases from V and 4 bases from J, with 11 bases between. The CDR3 contains 12 residues. The CDR3 region is CASHDRSTEAFF. Here the CDR3 DNA reads TGTGCCAGTCACGACAGGAGCACTGAAGCTTTCTTT.

The chain joins TRBV14 to TRBJ1-1, with 7 bases fitting TRBD1. Unmatched junction bases numbered 7, after V lost 0 bases and J lost 0 bases. Germline CDR1 is SGHDN and CDR2 is FVKESK. CDR3 length: 17 residues. The CDR3 DNA sequence: TGTGCCAGCAGCCAAGAGTTCCCGGGACAGTTGAACACTGAAGCTTTCTTT. The encoded protein is CASSQEFPGQLNTEAFF.